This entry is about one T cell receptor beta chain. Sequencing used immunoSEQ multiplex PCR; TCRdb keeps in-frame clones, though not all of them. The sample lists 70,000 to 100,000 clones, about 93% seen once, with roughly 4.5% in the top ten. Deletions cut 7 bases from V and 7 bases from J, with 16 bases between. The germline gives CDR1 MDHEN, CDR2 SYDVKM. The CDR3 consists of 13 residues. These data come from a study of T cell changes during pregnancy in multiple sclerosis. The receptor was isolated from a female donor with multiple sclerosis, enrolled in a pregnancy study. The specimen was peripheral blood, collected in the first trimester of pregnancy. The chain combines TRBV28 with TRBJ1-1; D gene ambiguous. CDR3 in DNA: TGTGCCAGCACCCCGTCCGGAGACCTTGAAGCTTTCTTT. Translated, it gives CASTPSGDLEAFF.